This is a list of T cell receptor beta chains from one sample in a study of OX40 agonist ivuxolimab in advanced cancers. Assay used: immunoSEQ multiplex PCR; TCRdb lists only in-frame clones, some missing. The sample holds some 100,000 clones, 94% seen once. This sample comprised CD4+ or CD8+ T cells sorted from blood, obtained in a trial of the OX40 agonist ivuxolimab. Receptors originate from an adult with an advanced solid tumor such as melanoma, head and neck, liver or kidney cancer. CDR3s include the opening cysteine and the closing phenylalanine or tryptophan. D genes are given only for firm matches. Some rows mark clone size as missing; the rest say once, few, many or name a class of expanded clone.

D,V,J,size,length,DNA,CDR3
TRBD2,TRBV7-2,TRBJ2-5,once,18,TGTGCCAGCAGCCCCCTCCCACCCGGCGGGGGGGCCGGAGAGACCCAGTACTTC,CASSPLPPGGGAGETQYF
TRBD1,TRBV5-4,TRBJ1-1,-,15,TGTGCCAGCAGCCGTAACCTAGACAGGGCCGCCGGAGCTTTCTTT,CASSRNLDRAAGAFF
TRBD1,TRBV27,TRBJ1-2,-,14,TGTGCCAGCGCCCCGGGACAGGGAGCCTATGGCTACACCTTC,CASAPGQGAYGYTF
-,TRBV9,TRBJ1-1,-,15,TGTGCCAGCAGCTCCCAGGATGGAGTGAACACTGAAGCTTTCTTT,CASSSQDGVNTEAFF
TRBD1,TRBV19,TRBJ2-2,-,14,TGTGCCAGTAGTATTGGGACAGGCACCGGGGAGCTGTTTTTT,CASSIGTGTGELFF
-,TRBV5-8,TRBJ1-5,-,16,TGTGCCAGCAGCTTGTTTAAGGGTAGCTTATGGCAGCCCCAGCATTTT,CASSLFKGSLWQPQHF
-,TRBV5-8,TRBJ2-2,-,16,TGTGCCAGCAGCTTAGTGAAAAGGGGTAACACCGGGGAGCTGTTTTTT,CASSLVKRGNTGELFF
-,TRBV6-6,TRBJ2-3,-,16,TGTGCCACCCTGAAGGAACCCGGGACTGACACAGATACGCAGTATTTT,CATLKEPGTDTDTQYF
TRBD2,TRBV10-3,TRBJ2-1,-,16,TGTGCCATCAGTGAGTCGGCTAGCGGGGCATACAATGAGCAGTTCTTC,CAISESASGAYNEQFF
-,TRBV11-2,TRBJ1-4,-,15,TGTGCCAGCAGCCCCCCCGACAGTAATGCCGAAAAACTGTTTTTT,CASSPPDSNAEKLFF
-,TRBV19,TRBJ1-1,once,12,TGTGCCAGTAGTATCGTGGAATCTGAAGCTTTCTTT,CASSIVESEAFF
-,TRBV5-6,TRBJ1-6,-,16,TGTGCCAGCAGCTCGGACCCAAGCTCCTATAATTCACCCCTCCACTTT,CASSSDPSSYNSPLHF
-,TRBV6-6,TRBJ1-1,-,16,TGTGCCAGCAGTTACTCGATCGGCTACACGAACACTGAAGCTTTCTTT,CASSYSIGYTNTEAFF
-,TRBV4-3,TRBJ1-1,-,16,TGCGCCAGCAGCCAAAATCCGGGACTCGCGAACACTGAAGCTTTCTTT,CASSQNPGLANTEAFF
-,TRBV27,TRBJ2-7,-,17,TGTGCCAGCAGTTTAAACCCGTTCGTAGGACAATCCTACGAGCAGTACTTC,CASSLNPFVGQSYEQYF
TRBD1,TRBV30,TRBJ1-1,-,13,TGTGCCGGGGACAGGGGATCGAACACTGAAGCTTTCTTT,CAGDRGSNTEAFF
-,TRBV27,TRBJ1-5,-,14,TGTGCCAGCAAAGGGGGGGGGAGTTATCAGCCCCAGCATTTT,CASKGGGSYQPQHF
-,TRBV27,TRBJ1-5,-,12,TGTGCCAGCAGCCTACTCAATCAGCCCCAGCATTTT,CASSLLNQPQHF
TRBD2,TRBV4-2,TRBJ2-7,-,17,TGTGCCAGCAGCCAAGGCGCCCTAGCGGGAGGCGGAAGTGAGCAGTACTTC,CASSQGALAGGGSEQYF
-,TRBV10-3,TRBJ1-1,-,13,TGTGCCATCAGTGTCGGGGGCCCCAGCGTAGCGTTCTTT,CAISVGGPSVAFF
TRBD1,TRBV6-6,TRBJ2-5,once,16,TGTGCCAGCAGTCACATCTGGGCAGGGGGAATTGGGGAGCAGTACTTC,CASSHIWAGGIGEQYF
TRBD1,TRBV29-1,TRBJ1-2,-,13,TGCAGCGTTGGGGACAGGGGGGACTATGGCTACACCTTC,CSVGDRGDYGYTF
TRBD1,TRBV27,TRBJ2-3,-,16,TGTGCCAGCAGTTCCCAGTGGGGACAGGGTATTGATACGCAGTATTTT,CASSSQWGQGIDTQYF
-,TRBV11-2,TRBJ1-1,-,17,TGTGCCAGCAGCCCCCTTCGGGGGGGCGGCATGAACACTGAAGCTTTCTTT,CASSPLRGGGMNTEAFF
-,TRBV19,TRBJ1-6,-,14,TGTGCCAGTACAGGGAGCTCCTATAATTCACCCCTCCACTTT,CASTGSSYNSPLHF
-,TRBV11-2,TRBJ2-1,-,12,TGTGCCAGCAGCTTAGGAAGAGATGAGCAGTTCTTC,CASSLGRDEQFF
-,TRBV20-1,TRBJ2-7,-,11,TGCAGTGTAATCCGGGGTCGCGAGCAGTACTTC,CSVIRGREQYF
-,TRBV27,TRBJ2-3,-,12,TGTGCCAGCAGAGGGATGTCTAATACGCAGTATTTT,CASRGMSNTQYF
TRBD2,TRBV9,TRBJ2-7,-,17,TGTGCCAGCAGCGTAGATGCTAGCGGGAGAACCCACTACGAGCAGTACTTC,CASSVDASGRTHYEQYF
-,TRBV19,TRBJ1-1,-,13,TGTGCCAGTTTGACCGGGAGAAACACTGAAGCTTTCTTT,CASLTGRNTEAFF
TRBD2,TRBV19,TRBJ2-7,-,15,TGTGCCAGTAGTATTGGACGGGAGGCTACCTACGAGCAGTACTTC,CASSIGREATYEQYF
-,TRBV6-5,TRBJ1-1,-,14,TGTGCCAGCAGTTACGGGACACCTAACACTGAAGCTTTCTTT,CASSYGTPNTEAFF
-,TRBV29-1,TRBJ2-7,-,12,TGCAGCGTTGGTTTGGACACCTCCGAGCAGTACTTC,CSVGLDTSEQYF
-,TRBV6-5,TRBJ1-1,-,13,TGTGCCAGCAGTTACTCGAAGAACACTGAAGCTTTCTTT,CASSYSKNTEAFF
-,TRBV5-1,TRBJ1-1,once,14,TGCGCCAGCAGCTTGACAGGTCGGAACACTGAAGCTTTCTTT,CASSLTGRNTEAFF
TRBD1,TRBV11-2,TRBJ2-5,once,16,TGTGCCAGCAGCTTCTCCCGGACAGGGGGGTGGGAGACCCAGTACTTC,CASSFSRTGGWETQYF
-,TRBV11-2,TRBJ1-6,-,14,TGTGCCAGCAGCTTTAATTTCTATAATTCACCCCTCCACTTT,CASSFNFYNSPLHF
-,TRBV19,TRBJ2-7,-,15,TGTGCCAGTAGTCCAGGGGACGGGCCCTCCTACGAGCAGTATTTC,CASSPGDGPSYEQYF
-,TRBV5-1,TRBJ1-2,-,14,TGCGCCAGCAGCTTGGAGGGCTATAACTATGGCTACACCTTC,CASSLEGYNYGYTF
-,TRBV27,TRBJ2-7,-,13,TGTGCCAGCAGTTTAGGGCAGACCTACGAGCAGTACTTC,CASSLGQTYEQYF
-,TRBV6-5,TRBJ1-1,-,15,TGTGCCAGCAGTTACTCGAGAGGGCTGAACACTGAAGCTTTCTTT,CASSYSRGLNTEAFF
TRBD1,TRBV11-2,TRBJ1-1,once,17,TGTGCCAGCAGCTTTTTTTTGGACAGGCGCATGAACACTGAAGCTTTCTTT,CASSFFLDRRMNTEAFF
-,TRBV29-1,TRBJ2-1,-,12,TGCAGCGTTGACCCCATAAACAATGAGCAGTTCTTC,CSVDPINNEQFF
TRBD2,TRBV5-5,TRBJ2-5,-,15,TGTGCCAGCAGCTTGGCGGCTAGCGGAGGAGAGACCCAGTACTTC,CASSLAASGGETQYF
TRBD1,TRBV27,TRBJ1-4,-,15,TGTGCCAGCAGTTTATCGGACAGGGGCGGCGAAAAACTGTTTTTT,CASSLSDRGGEKLFF
TRBD2,TRBV19,TRBJ2-1,-,15,TGTGCCAGTAGTATAGCTAGCGGGAGGAACAATGAGCAGTTCTTC,CASSIASGRNNEQFF
TRBD2,TRBV7-6,TRBJ2-1,-,18,TGTGCCAGCAGCTTACCTAAGGGACTAGCGGGAGTAGGGAATGAGCAGTTCTTC,CASSLPKGLAGVGNEQFF